This T cell receptor beta chain was obtained from a study of T cells in localized non-small cell lung cancer. Here immunoSEQ multiplex PCR was the method, and the copy in TCRdb shows in-frame clones only, minus some. The table includes 23,000 or so clones, 65% to 85% detected once. This clone was detected once. Its antigen is not identified. Points from the study as a whole: Turning up in adjacent lung were a median roughly 50 of the top 100 tumor clones. Among the tissues sampled, uninvolved adjacent lung had the highest T cell clonality, above tumor. Sequencing covered just one tumor region, so heterogeneity cannot be ruled out.

The sequence was collected from a man between 40 and 75 years old with stage II lung adenocarcinoma. This specimen consisted of PBMCs, obtained before any cancer treatment.

The CDR3 loop is CASSLQPGQLTDTQYF. CDR3 in DNA: TGTGCCAGCAGCCTTCAACCGGGACAGCTCACAGATACGCAGTATTTT. This chain uses TRBV7-3 with TRBJ2-3; 7 bases line up with TRBD1. The CDR3 is 16 amino acids. V shed 5 bases and J 2 bases; nucleotides not matched to a gene: 10. The germline gives CDR1 SGHTA, CDR2 FQGTGA.